This is a list of T cell receptor beta chains from one sample in a study of T cell repertoires in cytomegalovirus infection. These receptors have no identified antigens. TCRdb reprocessed the reads via MiXCR and lists one record per CDR3 protein. The data show about 60,000 distinct CDR3 sequences, with 33% seen just once and about three quarters held by the top ten. Sequencing used PBMCs, sequenced either directly or after in vitro stimulation (not recorded which). The source of these receptors is a human donor in good health (CMV status not recorded). Some clones in this sample may be carry-over from other donors' samples. The CDR3 runs from the conserved cysteine through the conserved F or W. The D gene is left open where the match is weak. Rows give clone size only sometimes, using once, few, many, or a class for an expanded clone.

TRBV12-3/TRBV12-4	TRBJ1-5	few	TRBD1	TGTGCCAGCATGAGGGACAGGGGACAGCCCCAGCATTTT	CASMRDRGQPQHF
TRBV7-9	TRBJ1-3	few	NA	TGTGCCAGCAGCTTAGAGGTTGGAAACACCATATATTTT	CASSLEVGNTIYF
TRBV5-1	TRBJ2-2	NA	TRBD2	TGCGCCAGCAGCTTTAGCGGGGGGGCCTCCGGGGAGCTGTTTTTT	CASSFSGGASGELFF
TRBV7-2	TRBJ1-6	many	NA	TGTGCCAGCAGCTCGCAGGGGTTTAATTCACCCCTCCACTTT	CASSSQGFNSPLHF
TRBV7-7	TRBJ2-2	NA	NA	TGTGCCAGCAGCTCCCGACTTAACACCGGGGAGCTGTTTTTT	CASSSRLNTGELFF
TRBV19	TRBJ1-4	NA	NA	TGTGCCAGTAGTATGGGCCCCGGCCTAGAAAAACTGTTTTTT	CASSMGPGLEKLFF
TRBV2	TRBJ1-6	NA	NA	TGTGCCTCCGCGTCGGGAGTAGGCTCTTCACCCCTCCACTTT	CASASGVGSSPLHF
TRBV12-3/TRBV12-4	TRBJ2-5	few	NA	TGTGCCAGCAGTCCACCGGGAGCCCAAGAGACCCAGTACTTC	CASSPPGAQETQYF
TRBV5-6	TRBJ2-5	many	NA	TGTGCCAGCAGCTTGGGGCCGGGAGCAACTGGGGAGACCCAGTACTTC	CASSLGPGATGETQYF
TRBV5-5	TRBJ2-1	NA	NA	TGTGCCAGCAGCTTGATGAGTAATGAGCAGTTCTTC	CASSLMSNEQFF
TRBV10-3	TRBJ1-1	NA	NA	TGTGCCATCAGTGAGTCAGCAGGCATAAACACTGAAGCTTTCTTT	CAISESAGINTEAFF
TRBV7-2	TRBJ2-1	NA	TRBD2	TGTGCCAGCAGCACCGATAGCGGGAGCTCCTACAATGAGCAGTTCTTC	CASSTDSGSSYNEQFF
TRBV12-3/TRBV12-4	TRBJ2-2	NA	TRBD2	TGTGCCAGTCAAGCGGGACCGAACACCGGGGAGCTGTTTTTT	CASQAGPNTGELFF
TRBV28	TRBJ1-1	few	NA	TGTGCCAGCAGTCTCACAGTTAGGTACACTGAAGCTTTCTTT	CASSLTVRYTEAFF
TRBV20-1	TRBJ1-6	few	NA	TGCAGTGCCCGATGGGGGCGGAATTCACCCCTCCACTTT	CSARWGRNSPLHF
TRBV5-1	TRBJ1-1	NA	NA	TGCGCCAGCAGCTTGGAGACAAGGGGTGAAGCTTTCTTT	CASSLETRGEAFF
TRBV12-3/TRBV12-4	TRBJ2-7	once	NA	TGTGCCAGCAGTTTGCCAGGATCGAGAGAGCAGTACTTC	CASSLPGSREQYF
TRBV7-8	TRBJ1-5	many	NA	TGTGCCAGCAGCTTCCAGAGAGGTTATAGCAATCAGCCCCAGCATTTT	CASSFQRGYSNQPQHF
TRBV12-3/TRBV12-4	TRBJ2-5	NA	TRBD2	TGTGCCAGCAGTTCTCCTAGCGGGGGGGGAGCCCAAGTCCAAGAGACCCAGTACTTC	CASSSPSGGGAQVQETQYF
TRBV11-2	TRBJ2-5	NA	TRBD1	TGTGCCAGCAGCAACCGACGACAGGGGGCAGAGACCCAGTACTTC	CASSNRRQGAETQYF
TRBV28	TRBJ2-7	NA	NA	TGTGCCAGCAGTTTATTACGGGACTACGAGCAGTACTTC	CASSLLRDYEQYF
TRBV27	TRBJ2-7	few	NA	TGTGCCGCCAGAGACAGAAGCTCCTACGAGCAGTACTTC	CAARDRSSYEQYF
TRBV27	TRBJ2-3	NA	NA	TGTGCCAGCATGGGCTGGCGCACAGATACGCAGTATTTT	CASMGWRTDTQYF
TRBV6-5	TRBJ1-3	NA	NA	TGTGCCAGCAGTATAGGGCCCAGGGTTGGAAACACCATATATTTT	CASSIGPRVGNTIYF
TRBV11-2	TRBJ2-3	few	NA	TGTGCCAGCAGCTTAGATCGTGGGGTTACGCAGTATTTT	CASSLDRGVTQYF
TRBV6-5	TRBJ1-5	NA	NA	TGTGCCAGCTCCCCAGATGGGGACAGCAATCAGCCCCAGCATTTT	CASSPDGDSNQPQHF
TRBV5-4	TRBJ2-3	NA	NA	TGTGCCAGCAGCGCCCTTACCACAGATACGCAGTATTTT	CASSALTTDTQYF
TRBV5-1	TRBJ2-7	NA	TRBD2	TGCGCCAGCAGCTTGGCCGCTAGCGGGATATACGAGCAGTACTTC	CASSLAASGIYEQYF
TRBV7-2	TRBJ1-2	few	NA	TGTGCCAGCAGCCCCCGGGTCTATGGCTACACCTTC	CASSPRVYGYTF
TRBV7-2	TRBJ2-5	NA	NA	TGTGCCAGCAGCTTAAGTCGGGAGACCCAGTACTTC	CASSLSRETQYF
TRBV7-9	TRBJ1-2	few	NA	TGTGCCAGCAGCGTCGGTCAGCAGGCGGGCTACACCTTC	CASSVGQQAGYTF
TRBV2	TRBJ2-7	NA	TRBD2	TGTGCCAGCAGTGCACTAGCGGGAGTCTACGAGCAGTACTTC	CASSALAGVYEQYF
TRBV12-3/TRBV12-4	TRBJ2-7	many	NA	TGTGCCAGCAGTCCAAGGGGAGGCGGCTCCTACGAGCAGTACTTC	CASSPRGGGSYEQYF
TRBV12-3/TRBV12-4	TRBJ2-7	NA	NA	TGTGCCAGCAGCGACAGGTCTACCTACGAGCAGTACTTC	CASSDRSTYEQYF
TRBV20-1	TRBJ2-1	NA	NA	TGCAGTGCCCTACGGGGGACGACCTACAATGAGCAGTTCTTC	CSALRGTTYNEQFF
TRBV7-9	TRBJ2-1	NA	NA	TGTGCCAGCAGCCTTCTGGGACAAGGCCTCAATGAGCAGTTCTTC	CASSLLGQGLNEQFF
TRBV4-1	TRBJ1-5	few	TRBD1	TGCGCCAGCAGCCTTGGACAGGGAAGGAGCAATCAGCCCCAGCATTTT	CASSLGQGRSNQPQHF
TRBV7-6	TRBJ2-1	NA	NA	TGTGCCAGCAGCCCCGAGTTTTTGGGTGAGCAGTTCTTC	CASSPEFLGEQFF
TRBV6-5	TRBJ1-2	NA	NA	TGTGCCAGCAGTTACGGTCGGGGGCGGGCATATGGCTACACCTTC	CASSYGRGRAYGYTF
TRBV24-1	TRBJ1-1	many	TRBD1	TGTGCCACCAGTGATCCAGAGACAGGGATGACTGAAGCTTTCTTT	CATSDPETGMTEAFF
TRBV12-3/TRBV12-4	TRBJ2-1	few	TRBD2	TGTGCCAGCAGTCCTCCTAGCGGGATCCACAATGAGCAGTTCTTC	CASSPPSGIHNEQFF
TRBV7-2	TRBJ2-3	few	TRBD1	TGTGCCAGCGGGGACAGGGGGCAAACAGATACGCAGTATTTT	CASGDRGQTDTQYF
TRBV5-4	TRBJ2-5	NA	TRBD2	TGTGCCAGCAGCTTCCGGGGGGGCCAAGAGACCCAGTACTTC	CASSFRGGQETQYF
TRBV7-9	TRBJ1-2	few	NA	TGTGCCAGCACCACGGGGGGGGGGGCCCGAGGCTACACCTTC	CASTTGGGARGYTF
TRBV7-2	TRBJ2-7	many	TRBD2	TGTGCCAGCAGCCCCTTAGCGGGACAATCCTACGAGCAGTACTTC	CASSPLAGQSYEQYF
TRBV12-5	TRBJ2-3	NA	NA	TGTGCTAGTGGTCCTGGCGGAGGCACAGATACGCAGTATTTT	CASGPGGGTDTQYF